The sample holds a few counts of the clone carrying this TCR beta chain. Its antigen remains unidentified. 13 Jbeta primers and 60 Vbeta primers were used for the PCR. The method was immunoSEQ multiplex PCR; TCRdb's version includes in-frame clones alone and lacks a portion of them. The sample includes about 130,000 clones, 75% to 85% of them seen just once. This entry is derived from a study of cytomegalovirus exposure and HLA in healthy donors. Across the study: A prior study identified 117 million unique TCR beta sequences from around 180 million T cells.

Study-wide points: A few chains tied to CMV proved CMV antigen-specific in vitro. Links to common viral pathogens appeared, in a later analysis, for several of the most significant clusters.

V was pared by 2 bases and J by 4 bases, with 8 bases of the junction left unmatched. The germline V gene encodes CDR1 MNHEY and CDR2 SVGAGI. The CDR3 runs to 16 residues. The genes are TRBV6-5 and TRBJ2-5, with TRBD2 identical over 9 bases. The clonotype originates from a man in his forties or fifties in good health and CMV-seronegative. The sample consisted of PBMCs. CDR3 DNA: TGTGCCAGCAGTTACCCTAGCGGGGACCCACGAGAGACCCAGTACTTC. It translates to CASSYPSGDPRETQYF.